Below are 9 T cell receptor beta chains sequenced from a single sample in a study of identical twins. TCRdb called the 5' RACE reads again in MiXCR, with one record for every CDR3 protein. The data contain about 260,000 distinct CDR3 sequences, 5.5% to 7% of them singletons. These data also formed part of another study, on yellow fever vaccine responses in identical twins.

The sample consisted of memory (CD45RO+) T cells sorted from blood. These receptors all stem from a woman aged 18-29 years in good health.

At least ten counts were recorded for this clonotype. The chain is built from TRBV12-3 or TRBV12-4 and TRBJ2-1; 8 bases line up with TRBD1. The ends lost 7 bases at V and 4 bases at J; junction bases unmatched: 12. The CDR3 contains 16 residues. CDR3 region: CASTSDGRQGYNEQFF. CDR3 sequence (DNA): TGTGCCAGCACCTCAGATGGCCGACAGGGGTACAATGAGCAGTTCTTC.

The genes are TRBV4-1 and TRBJ2-1; 7 bases are a match to TRBD2. The germline V gene has CDR1 MGHRA and CDR2 YSYEKL. This CDR3 comprises 16 residues. With V trimmed by 4 bases and J by 4 bases, 10 bases remained unmatched. The chain's CDR3 is CASSPLAGLNYNEQFF. CDR3 nucleotides: TGCGCCAGCAGCCCATTAGCGGGCCTGAATTACAATGAGCAGTTCTTC.

As concerns this clonotype: At one boundary the junction diverges from the germline segment, which might be a read error. The gene calls are TRBV29-1 and TRBJ2-2; 7 bases are a match to TRBD2. CDR3 length: 15 amino acids. The germline V gene has CDR1 SQVTM and CDR2 ANQGSEA. CDR3 residues: CSVEGLAENTAELFF. CDR3 nucleotide sequence: TGCAGCGTTGAAGGGCTAGCGGAAAACACCGCGGAGCTGTTTTTT.

The sample holds many counts of this clonotype. The V and J genes are TRBV7-9 and TRBJ2-1, with 8 bases matching TRBD1. The CDR3 has 14 residues. The ends lost 5 bases at V and 3 bases at J; junction bases unmatched: 3. Per germline, CDR1 SEHNR and CDR2 FQNEAQ (reference sequence). The CDR3 region has the DNA TGTGCCAGCAGCACGACAGGGGTCTACAATGAGCAGTTCTTC. Its protein product is CASSTTGVYNEQFF.

This clonotype came up many times. The chain combines TRBV12-3 or TRBV12-4 with TRBJ2-3; tentative D call: TRBD2 (5 bases). This CDR3 has 15 residues. Trimming removed 4 bases at V and 6 bases at J, with 17 bases between. The CDR3 spells CASSSRALARDTQYF. The CDR3 DNA follows: TGTGCCAGCAGTTCACGAGCTCTAGCCCGGGATACGCAGTATTTT.

The sample holds many counts of this clonotype. The chain couples TRBV12-3 or TRBV12-4 to TRBJ2-5; a possible D gene is TRBD1 (6 bases). The CDR3 spans 13 residues. V shed 7 bases and J shed 4 bases, with 13 bases lying between them. CDR3 nucleotide sequence: TGTGCCAGCAACATAGGGGGTGGAGAGACCCAGTACTTC. Amino acid sequence: CASNIGGGETQYF.

A few counts support this clonotype. The rearrangement joins TRBV15 to TRBJ1-2; the D gene is possibly TRBD1 (6 bases). Trimming removed 4 bases at V and 7 bases at J, with 19 bases between. CDR1 is LNHNV and CDR2 is YYDKDF in the germline V gene (reference sequence). The CDR3 contains 15 residues. The CDR3: CATSTPQGAWCGYTF. The CDR3 DNA sequence: TGTGCCACCAGCACACCACAGGGTGCGTGGTGTGGCTACACCTTC.

The rearrangement joins TRBV6-5 to TRBJ2-2; no clear D. The CDR3 sequence is 15 residues long. Trimming took off 0 bases at V and 4 bases at J, with 9 bases between the two ends. Per germline, CDR1 MNHEY and CDR2 SVGAGI. The CDR3 DNA follows: TGTGCCAGCAGTTACTCGTATACGGGCACCGGGGAGCTGTTTTTT. Residues: CASSYSYTGTGELFF.

This clonotype was seen a handful of times. V gene TRBV28 combines with J gene TRBJ2-7; TRBD2 is a possible D gene (5 bases). The length of the CDR3 is 16 residues. Per germline, CDR1 MDHEN and CDR2 SYDVKM. With 2 bases removed from V and 0 bases from J, the gap between germline ends came to 14 bases. The CDR3 DNA sequence: TGTGCCAGCAGTTTAGTACTGTGGGAGCCCTCCTACGAGCAGTACTTC. Its translation is CASSLVLWEPSYEQYF.